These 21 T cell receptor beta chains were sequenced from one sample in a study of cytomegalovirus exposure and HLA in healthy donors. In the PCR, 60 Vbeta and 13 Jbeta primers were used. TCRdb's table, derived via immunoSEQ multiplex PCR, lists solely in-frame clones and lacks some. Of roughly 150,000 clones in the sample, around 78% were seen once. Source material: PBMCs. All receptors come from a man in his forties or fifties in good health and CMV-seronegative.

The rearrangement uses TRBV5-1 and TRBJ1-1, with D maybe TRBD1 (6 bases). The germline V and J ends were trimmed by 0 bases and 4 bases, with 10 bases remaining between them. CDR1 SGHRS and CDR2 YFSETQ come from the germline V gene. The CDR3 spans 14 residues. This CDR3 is CASSLGSGATEAFF. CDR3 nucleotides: TGCGCCAGCAGCTTGGGGTCAGGGGCCACTGAAGCTTTCTTT.

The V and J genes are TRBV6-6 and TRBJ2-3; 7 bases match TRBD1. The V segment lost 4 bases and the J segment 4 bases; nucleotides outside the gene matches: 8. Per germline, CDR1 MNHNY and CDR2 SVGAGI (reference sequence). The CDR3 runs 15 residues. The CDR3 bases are TGTGCCAGCAGTTCAGGACAGGTCGTGGCAGATACGCAGTATTTT. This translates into CASSSGQVVADTQYF.

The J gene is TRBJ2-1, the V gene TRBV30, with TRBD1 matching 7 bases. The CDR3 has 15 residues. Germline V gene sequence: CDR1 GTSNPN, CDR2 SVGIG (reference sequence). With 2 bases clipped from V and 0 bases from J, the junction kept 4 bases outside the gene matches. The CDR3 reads CAWSSGQSSYNEQFF. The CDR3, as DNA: TGTGCCTGGAGTTCGGGACAGAGCTCCTACAATGAGCAGTTCTTC.

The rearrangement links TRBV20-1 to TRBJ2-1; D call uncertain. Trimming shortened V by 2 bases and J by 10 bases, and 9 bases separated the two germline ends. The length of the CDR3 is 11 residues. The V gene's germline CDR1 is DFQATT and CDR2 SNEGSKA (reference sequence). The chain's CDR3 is CSARLVSEQFF. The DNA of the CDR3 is TGCAGTGCTAGACTAGTCTCCGAGCAGTTCTTC.

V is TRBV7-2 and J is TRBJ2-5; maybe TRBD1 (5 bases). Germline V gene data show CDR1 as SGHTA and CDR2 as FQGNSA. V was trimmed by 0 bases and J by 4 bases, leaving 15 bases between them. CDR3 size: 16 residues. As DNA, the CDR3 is TGTGCCAGCAGCTTAGCTCCGGTGGGGCTGGGAGAGACCCAGTACTTC. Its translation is CASSLAPVGLGETQYF.

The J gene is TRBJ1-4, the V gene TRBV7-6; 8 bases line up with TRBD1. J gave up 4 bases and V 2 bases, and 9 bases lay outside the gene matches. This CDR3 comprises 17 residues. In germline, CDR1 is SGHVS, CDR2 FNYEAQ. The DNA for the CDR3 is TGTGCCAGCAGCTTAAAGGTGCAGGGGGCCGTTAATGAAAAACTGTTTTTT. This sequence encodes CASSLKVQGAVNEKLFF. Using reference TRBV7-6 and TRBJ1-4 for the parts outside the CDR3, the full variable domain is GAGVSQSPRYKVTKRGQDVALRCDPISGHVSLYWYRQALGQGPEFLTYFNYEAQQDKSGLPNDRFSAERPEGSISTLTIQRTEQRDSAMYRCASSLKVQGAVNEKLFFGSGTQLSVL.

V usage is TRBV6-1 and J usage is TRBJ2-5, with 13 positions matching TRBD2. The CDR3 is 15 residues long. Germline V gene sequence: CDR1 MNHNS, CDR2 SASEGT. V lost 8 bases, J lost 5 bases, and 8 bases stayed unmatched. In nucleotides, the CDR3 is TGTGCCAGCGGTAGGACTAGCGGGAGTGACGAGACCCAGTACTTC. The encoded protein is CASGRTSGSDETQYF.

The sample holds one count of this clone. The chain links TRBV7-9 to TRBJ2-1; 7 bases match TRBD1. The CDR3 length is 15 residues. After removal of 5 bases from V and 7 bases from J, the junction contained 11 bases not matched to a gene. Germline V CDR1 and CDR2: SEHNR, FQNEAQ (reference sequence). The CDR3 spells CASSPGTVFWNEQFF. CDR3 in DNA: TGTGCCAGCAGCCCCGGGACAGTCTTCTGGAATGAGCAGTTCTTC.

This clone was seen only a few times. CDR3 coding DNA: TGTGCCAGCACCCGAGAGCAGGGGTACGAGCAGTACTTC. It translates to CASTREQGYEQYF. The rearrangement joins TRBV2 to TRBJ2-5; a possible D gene is TRBD1 (6 bases). The closer fit of TRBJ2-7 to the DNA end suggests the J call may be wrong. The CDR3 totals 13 residues. Germline lookup yields CDR1 SNHLY and CDR2 FYNNEI.

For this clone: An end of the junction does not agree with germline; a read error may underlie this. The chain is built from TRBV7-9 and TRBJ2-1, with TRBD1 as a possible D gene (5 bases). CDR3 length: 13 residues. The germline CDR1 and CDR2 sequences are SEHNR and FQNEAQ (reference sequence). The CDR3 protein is CSSSSTEYNEQFF. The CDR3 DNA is TGTTCCAGCAGCTCGACAGAATACAATGAGCAGTTCTTC.

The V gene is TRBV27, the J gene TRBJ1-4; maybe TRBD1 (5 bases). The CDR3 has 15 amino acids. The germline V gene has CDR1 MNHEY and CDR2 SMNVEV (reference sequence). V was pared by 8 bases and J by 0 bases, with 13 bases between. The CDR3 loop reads CASALGAATNEKLFF. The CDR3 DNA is TGTGCCAGCGCGCTAGGGGCTGCAACTAATGAAAAACTGTTTTTT.

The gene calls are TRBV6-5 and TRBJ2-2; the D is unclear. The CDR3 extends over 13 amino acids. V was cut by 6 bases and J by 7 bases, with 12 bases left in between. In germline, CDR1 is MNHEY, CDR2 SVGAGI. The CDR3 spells CASSRRSYGELFF. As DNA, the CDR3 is TGTGCCAGCAGCAGACGGAGTTACGGGGAGCTGTTTTTT.

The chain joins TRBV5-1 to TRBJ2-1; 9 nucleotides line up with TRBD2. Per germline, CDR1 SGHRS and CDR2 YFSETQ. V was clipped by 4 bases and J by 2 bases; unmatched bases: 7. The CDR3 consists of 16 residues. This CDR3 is CASSRGSGRTYNEQFF. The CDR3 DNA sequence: TGCGCCAGCAGCCGAGGAAGCGGGAGGACCTACAATGAGCAGTTCTTC.

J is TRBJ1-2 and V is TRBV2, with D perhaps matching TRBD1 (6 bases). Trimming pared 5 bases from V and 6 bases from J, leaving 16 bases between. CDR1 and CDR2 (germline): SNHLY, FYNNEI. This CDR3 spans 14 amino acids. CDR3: CASSITGSFDGYTF. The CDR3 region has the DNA TGTGCCAGCAGTATAACAGGGAGTTTCGATGGCTACACCTTC.

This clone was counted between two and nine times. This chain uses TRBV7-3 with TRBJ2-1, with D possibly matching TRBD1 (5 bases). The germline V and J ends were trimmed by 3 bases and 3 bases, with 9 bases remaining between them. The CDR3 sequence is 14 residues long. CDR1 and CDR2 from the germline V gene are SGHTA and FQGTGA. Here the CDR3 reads CASSLEQGYNEQFF. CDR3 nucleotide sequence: TGTGCCAGCAGCTTGGAGCAGGGCTACAATGAGCAGTTCTTC.

The CDR3 loop is CASSDHGGPHNEQFF. Written as DNA, the CDR3 is TGTGCCAGCAGTGATCACGGGGGTCCACACAATGAGCAGTTCTTC. The chain links TRBV6-4 to TRBJ2-1; weak D call: TRBD2 (6 bases). Trimming cost V 3 bases and J 5 bases, with 14 bases left between them. The germline V gene encodes CDR1 MRHNA and CDR2 SNTAGT. The CDR3 totals 15 residues.

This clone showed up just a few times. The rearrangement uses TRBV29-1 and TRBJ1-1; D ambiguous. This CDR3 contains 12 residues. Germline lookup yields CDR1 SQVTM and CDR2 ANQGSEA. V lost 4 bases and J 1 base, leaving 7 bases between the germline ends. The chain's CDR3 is CSVASGNTEAFF. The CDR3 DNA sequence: TGCAGCGTTGCCAGCGGGAACACTGAAGCTTTCTTT. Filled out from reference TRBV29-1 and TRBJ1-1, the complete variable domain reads SAVISQKPSRDICQRGTSLTIQCQVDSQVTMMFWYRQQPGQSLTLIATANQGSEATYESGFVIDKFPISRPNLTFSTLTVSNMSPEDSSIYLCSVASGNTEAFFGQGTRLTVV.

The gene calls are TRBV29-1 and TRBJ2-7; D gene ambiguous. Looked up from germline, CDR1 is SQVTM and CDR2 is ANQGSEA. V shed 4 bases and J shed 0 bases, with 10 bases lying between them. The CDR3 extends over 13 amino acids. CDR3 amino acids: CSVGATSSYEQYF. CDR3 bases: TGCAGCGTTGGGGCGACGAGCTCCTACGAGCAGTACTTC.

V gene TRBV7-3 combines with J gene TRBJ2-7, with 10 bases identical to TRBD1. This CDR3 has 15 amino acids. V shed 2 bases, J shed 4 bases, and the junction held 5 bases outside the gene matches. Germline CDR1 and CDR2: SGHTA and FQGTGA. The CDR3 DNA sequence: TGTGCCAGCAGCTTAGGGGGACAGGGGAAGTACGAGCAGTACTTC. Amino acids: CASSLGGQGKYEQYF.

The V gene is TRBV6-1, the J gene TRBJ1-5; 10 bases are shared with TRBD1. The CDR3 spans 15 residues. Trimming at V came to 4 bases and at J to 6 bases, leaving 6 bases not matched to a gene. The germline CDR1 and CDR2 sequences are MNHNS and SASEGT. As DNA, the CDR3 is TGTGCCAGCAGTGGTCGGGACAGGGGATTTCAGCCCCAGCATTTT. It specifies CASSGRDRGFQPQHF.

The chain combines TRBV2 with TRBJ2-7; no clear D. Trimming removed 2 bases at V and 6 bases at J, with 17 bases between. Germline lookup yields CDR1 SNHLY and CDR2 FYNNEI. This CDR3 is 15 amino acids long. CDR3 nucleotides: TGTGCCAGCAGTGAAACGCTGGGCTGGGTGGGCGAGCAGTACTTC. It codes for CASSETLGWVGEQYF.